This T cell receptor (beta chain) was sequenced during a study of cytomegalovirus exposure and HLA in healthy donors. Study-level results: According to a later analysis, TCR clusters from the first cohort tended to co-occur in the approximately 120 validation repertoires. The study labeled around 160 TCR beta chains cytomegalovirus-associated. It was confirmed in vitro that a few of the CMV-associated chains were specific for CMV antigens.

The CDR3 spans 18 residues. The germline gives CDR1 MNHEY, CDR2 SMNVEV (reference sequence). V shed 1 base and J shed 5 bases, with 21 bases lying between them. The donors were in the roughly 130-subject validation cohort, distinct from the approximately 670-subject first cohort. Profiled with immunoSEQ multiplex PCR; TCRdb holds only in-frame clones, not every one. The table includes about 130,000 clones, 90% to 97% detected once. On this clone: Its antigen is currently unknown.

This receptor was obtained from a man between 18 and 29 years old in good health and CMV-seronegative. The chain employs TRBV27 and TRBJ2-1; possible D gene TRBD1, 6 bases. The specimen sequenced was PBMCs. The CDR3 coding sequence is TGTGCCAGCAGTTTATTCTATTGGCCGAGGGGACAAAACAATGAGCAGTTCTTC. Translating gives CASSLFYWPRGQNNEQFF.